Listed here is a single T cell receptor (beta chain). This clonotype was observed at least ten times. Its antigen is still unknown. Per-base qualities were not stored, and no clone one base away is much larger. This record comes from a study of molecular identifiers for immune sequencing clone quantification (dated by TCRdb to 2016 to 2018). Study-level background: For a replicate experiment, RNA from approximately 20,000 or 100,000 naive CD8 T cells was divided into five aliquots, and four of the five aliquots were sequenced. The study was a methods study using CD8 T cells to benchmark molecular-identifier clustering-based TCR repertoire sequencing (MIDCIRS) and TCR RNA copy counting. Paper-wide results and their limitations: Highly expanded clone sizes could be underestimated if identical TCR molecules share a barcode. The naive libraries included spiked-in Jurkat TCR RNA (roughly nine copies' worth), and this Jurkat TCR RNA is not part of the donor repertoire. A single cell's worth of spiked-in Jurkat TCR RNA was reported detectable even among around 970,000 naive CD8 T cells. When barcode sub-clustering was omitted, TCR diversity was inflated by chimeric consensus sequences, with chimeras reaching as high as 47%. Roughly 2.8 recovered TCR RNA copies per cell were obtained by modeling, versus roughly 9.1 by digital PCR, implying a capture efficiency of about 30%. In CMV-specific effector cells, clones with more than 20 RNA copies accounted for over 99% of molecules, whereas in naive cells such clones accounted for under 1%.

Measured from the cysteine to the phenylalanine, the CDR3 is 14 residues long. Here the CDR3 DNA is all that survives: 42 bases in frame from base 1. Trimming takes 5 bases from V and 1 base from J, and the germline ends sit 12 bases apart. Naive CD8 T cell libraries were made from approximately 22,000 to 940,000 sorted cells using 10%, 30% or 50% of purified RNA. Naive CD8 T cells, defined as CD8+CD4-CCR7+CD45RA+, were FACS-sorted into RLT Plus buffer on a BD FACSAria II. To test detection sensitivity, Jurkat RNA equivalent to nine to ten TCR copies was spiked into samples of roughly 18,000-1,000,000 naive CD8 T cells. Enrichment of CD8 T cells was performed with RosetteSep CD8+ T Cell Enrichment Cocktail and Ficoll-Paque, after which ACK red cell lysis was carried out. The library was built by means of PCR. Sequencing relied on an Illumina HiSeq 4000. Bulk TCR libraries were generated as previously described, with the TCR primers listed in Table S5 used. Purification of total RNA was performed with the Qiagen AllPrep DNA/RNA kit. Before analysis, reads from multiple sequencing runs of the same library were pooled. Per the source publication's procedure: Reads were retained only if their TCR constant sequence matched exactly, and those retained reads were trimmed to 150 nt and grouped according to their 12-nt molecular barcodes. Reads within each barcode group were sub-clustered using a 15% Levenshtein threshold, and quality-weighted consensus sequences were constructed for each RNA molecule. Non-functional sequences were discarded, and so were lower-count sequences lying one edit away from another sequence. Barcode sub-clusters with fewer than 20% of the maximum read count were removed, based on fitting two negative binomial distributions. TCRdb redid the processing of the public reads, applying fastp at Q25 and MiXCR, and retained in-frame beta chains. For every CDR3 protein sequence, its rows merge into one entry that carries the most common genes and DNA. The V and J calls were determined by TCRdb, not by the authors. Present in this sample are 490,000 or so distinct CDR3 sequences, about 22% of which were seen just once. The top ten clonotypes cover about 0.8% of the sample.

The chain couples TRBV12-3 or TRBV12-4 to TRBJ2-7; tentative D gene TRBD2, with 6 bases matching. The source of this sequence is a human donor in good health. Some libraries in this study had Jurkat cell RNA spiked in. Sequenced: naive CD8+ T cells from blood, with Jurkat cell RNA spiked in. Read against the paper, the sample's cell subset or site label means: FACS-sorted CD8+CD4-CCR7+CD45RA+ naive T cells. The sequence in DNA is TGTGCCAGCAGTCTAGGGACTGCTTCCTACGAGCAGTACTTC. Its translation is CASSLGTASYEQYF.